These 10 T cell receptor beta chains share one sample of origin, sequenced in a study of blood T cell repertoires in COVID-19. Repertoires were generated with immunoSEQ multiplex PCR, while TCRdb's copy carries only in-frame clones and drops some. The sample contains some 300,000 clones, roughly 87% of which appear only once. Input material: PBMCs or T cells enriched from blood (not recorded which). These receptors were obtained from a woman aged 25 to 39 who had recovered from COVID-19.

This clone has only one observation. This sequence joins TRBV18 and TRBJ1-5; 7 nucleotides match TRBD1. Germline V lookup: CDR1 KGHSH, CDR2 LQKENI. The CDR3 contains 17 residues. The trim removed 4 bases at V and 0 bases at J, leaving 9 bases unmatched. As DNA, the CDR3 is TGTGCCAGCTCACGTTACTCCGGGACAGATAGCAATCAGCCCCAGCATTTT. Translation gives CASSRYSGTDSNQPQHF.

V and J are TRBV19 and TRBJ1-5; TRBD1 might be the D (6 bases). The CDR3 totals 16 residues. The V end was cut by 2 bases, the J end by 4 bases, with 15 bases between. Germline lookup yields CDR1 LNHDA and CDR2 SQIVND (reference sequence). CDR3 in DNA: TGTGCCAGTAGTATAATGAACAGGGTGGATAATCAGCCCCAGCATTTT. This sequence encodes CASSIMNRVDNQPQHF. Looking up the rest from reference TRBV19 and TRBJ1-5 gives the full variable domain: DGGITQSPKYLFRKEGQNVTLSCEQNLNHDAMYWYRQDPGQGLRLIYYSQIVNDFQKGDIAEGYSVSREKKESFPLTVTSAQKNPTAFYLCASSIMNRVDNQPQHFGDGTRLSIL.

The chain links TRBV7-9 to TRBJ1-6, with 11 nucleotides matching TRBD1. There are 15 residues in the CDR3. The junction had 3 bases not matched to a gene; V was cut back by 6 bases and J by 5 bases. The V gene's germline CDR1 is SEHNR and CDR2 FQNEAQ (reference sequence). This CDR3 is CASRGQGANNSPLHF. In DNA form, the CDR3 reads TGTGCCAGCAGAGGACAGGGGGCAAATAATTCACCCCTCCACTTT.

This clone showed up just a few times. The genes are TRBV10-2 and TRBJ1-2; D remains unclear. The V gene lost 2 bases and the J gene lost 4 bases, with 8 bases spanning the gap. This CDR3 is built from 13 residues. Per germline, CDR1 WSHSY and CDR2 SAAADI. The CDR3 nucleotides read TGCGCCAGCAGTGAGAATCAGGTCTATGGCTACACCTTC. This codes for CASSENQVYGYTF.

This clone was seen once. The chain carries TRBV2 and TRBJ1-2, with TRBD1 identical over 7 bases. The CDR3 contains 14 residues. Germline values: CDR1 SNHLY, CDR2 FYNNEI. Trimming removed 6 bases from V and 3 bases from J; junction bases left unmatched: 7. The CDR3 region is CASRPTGSHYGYTF. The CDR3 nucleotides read TGTGCCAGCAGACCGACAGGGTCACACTATGGCTACACCTTC.

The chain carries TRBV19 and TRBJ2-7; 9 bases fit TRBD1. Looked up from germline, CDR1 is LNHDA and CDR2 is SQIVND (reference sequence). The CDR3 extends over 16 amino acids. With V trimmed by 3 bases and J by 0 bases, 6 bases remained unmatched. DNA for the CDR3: TGTGCCAGTAGTATCGAAGGACAGGGGAGCTCCTACGAGCAGTACTTC. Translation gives CASSIEGQGSSYEQYF.

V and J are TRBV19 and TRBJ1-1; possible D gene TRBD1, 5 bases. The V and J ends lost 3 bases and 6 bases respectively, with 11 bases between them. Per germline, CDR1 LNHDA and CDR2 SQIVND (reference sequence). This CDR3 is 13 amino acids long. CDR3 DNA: TGTGCCAGTAGTATCGCAGGGTATCCTGAAGCTTTCTTT. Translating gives CASSIAGYPEAFF.

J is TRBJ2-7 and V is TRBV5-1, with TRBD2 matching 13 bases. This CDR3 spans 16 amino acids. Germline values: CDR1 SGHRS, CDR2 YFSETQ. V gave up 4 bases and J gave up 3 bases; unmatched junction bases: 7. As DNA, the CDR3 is TGCGCCAGCAGCCCTGGGACTAGCGGGAACTACTACGAGCAGTACTTC. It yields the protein CASSPGTSGNYYEQYF.

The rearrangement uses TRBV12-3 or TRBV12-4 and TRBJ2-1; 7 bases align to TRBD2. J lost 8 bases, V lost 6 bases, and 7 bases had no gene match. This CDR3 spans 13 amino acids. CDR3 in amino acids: CASSWGGFDEQFF. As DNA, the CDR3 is TGTGCCAGCAGCTGGGGGGGGTTCGATGAGCAGTTCTTC.

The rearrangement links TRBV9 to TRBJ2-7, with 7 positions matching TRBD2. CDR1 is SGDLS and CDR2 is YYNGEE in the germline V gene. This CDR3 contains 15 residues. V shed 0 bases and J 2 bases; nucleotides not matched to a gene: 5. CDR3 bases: TGTGCCAGCAGCGTAGGCGGGGGTCTCACCTACGAGCAGTACTTC. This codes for CASSVGGGLTYEQYF.